The T cell receptor beta chain described here comes from a study of a mutant IDH1 vaccine in newly diagnosed glioma. Assay used: immunoSEQ multiplex PCR; TCRdb lists only in-frame clones, some missing. In the table there are tens of thousands of clones, 84% of which are singletons. Germline values: CDR1 LNHDA, CDR2 SQIVND (reference sequence). Trimming took 6 bases from V and 10 from J, leaving 18 bases between them. The CDR3 runs 13 residues. Regarding time point: week 35, safety follow-up. Every vaccination contained 300 ug of the mutant IDH1 20-mer peptide and was paired with topical imiquimod. A word on this clone: Its target is unknown.

The chain carries TRBV19 and TRBJ1-1, with D perhaps TRBD1 (5 bases). Sequences were derived from PBMCs, sampled from a glioma patient whose treatment included an IDH1 peptide vaccine. This sequence originates from a man aged 18 to 30 with glioma. In DNA form, the CDR3 reads TGTGCCAGTAGCTTGCAAGGGCGGGGCGCAGCTTTCTTT. This translates into CASSLQGRGAAFF.